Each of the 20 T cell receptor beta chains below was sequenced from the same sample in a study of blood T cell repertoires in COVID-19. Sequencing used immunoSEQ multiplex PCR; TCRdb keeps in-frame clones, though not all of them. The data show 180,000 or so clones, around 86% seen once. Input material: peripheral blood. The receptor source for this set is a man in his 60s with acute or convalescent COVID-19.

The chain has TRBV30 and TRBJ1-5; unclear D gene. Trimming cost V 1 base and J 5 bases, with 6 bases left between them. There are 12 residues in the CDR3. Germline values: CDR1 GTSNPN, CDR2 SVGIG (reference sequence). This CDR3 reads CAWSGRDQPQHF. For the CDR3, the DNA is TGTGCCTGGAGTGGGAGGGATCAGCCCCAGCATTTT.

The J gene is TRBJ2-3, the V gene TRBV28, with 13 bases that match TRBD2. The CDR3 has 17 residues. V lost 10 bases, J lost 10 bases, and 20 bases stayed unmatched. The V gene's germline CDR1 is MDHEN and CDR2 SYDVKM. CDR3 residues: CAILPTLGTSGEGSQYF. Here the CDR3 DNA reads TGTGCCATTCTACCGACTCTAGGGACTAGCGGGGAGGGGTCGCAGTATTTT.

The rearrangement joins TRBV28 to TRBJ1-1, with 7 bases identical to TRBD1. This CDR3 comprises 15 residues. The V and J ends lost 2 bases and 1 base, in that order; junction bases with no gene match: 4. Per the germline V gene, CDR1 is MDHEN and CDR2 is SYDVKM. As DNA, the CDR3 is TGTGCCAGCAGTTTACGGACAGGAGGGAACACTGAAGCTTTCTTT. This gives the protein CASSLRTGGNTEAFF.

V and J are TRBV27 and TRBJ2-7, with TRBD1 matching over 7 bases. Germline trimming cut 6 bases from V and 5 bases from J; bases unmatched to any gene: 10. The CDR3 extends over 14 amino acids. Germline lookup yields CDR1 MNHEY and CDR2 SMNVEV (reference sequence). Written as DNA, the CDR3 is TGTGCCAGCAGGACGAACAGGGGTAGGAACGAGCAGTACTTC. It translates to CASRTNRGRNEQYF.

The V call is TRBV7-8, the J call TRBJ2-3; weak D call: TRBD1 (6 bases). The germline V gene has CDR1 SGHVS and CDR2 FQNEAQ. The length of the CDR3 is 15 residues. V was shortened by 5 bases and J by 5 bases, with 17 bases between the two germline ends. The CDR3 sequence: CASSLEGGKGDTQYF. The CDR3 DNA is TGTGCCAGCAGCCTAGAAGGGGGAAAGGGAGATACGCAGTATTTT.

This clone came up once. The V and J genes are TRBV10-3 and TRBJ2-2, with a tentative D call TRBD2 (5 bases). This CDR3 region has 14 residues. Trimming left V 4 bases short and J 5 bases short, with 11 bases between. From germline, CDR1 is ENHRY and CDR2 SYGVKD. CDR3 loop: CAISGGSVTGELFF. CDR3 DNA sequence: TGTGCCATCAGTGGTGGGAGTGTAACCGGGGAGCTGTTTTTT.

DNA of the CDR3: TGCGCCAGCAGCTTGGCTCAGGGGTATAATTCACCCCTCCACTTT. Its translation is CASSLAQGYNSPLHF. The chain couples TRBV5-1 to TRBJ1-6; weak D call: TRBD1 (6 bases). Germline CDR1 SGHRS, CDR2 YFSETQ. The V and J ends lost 0 bases and 4 bases respectively, with 8 bases between them. This CDR3 region has 15 residues.

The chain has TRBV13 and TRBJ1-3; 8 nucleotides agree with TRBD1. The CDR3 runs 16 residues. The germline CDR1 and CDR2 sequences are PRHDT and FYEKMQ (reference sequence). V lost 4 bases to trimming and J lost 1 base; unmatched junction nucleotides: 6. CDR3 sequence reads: CASSSDRDQSGNTIYF. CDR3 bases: TGTGCCAGCAGCTCGGACAGGGATCAGTCTGGAAACACCATATATTTT.

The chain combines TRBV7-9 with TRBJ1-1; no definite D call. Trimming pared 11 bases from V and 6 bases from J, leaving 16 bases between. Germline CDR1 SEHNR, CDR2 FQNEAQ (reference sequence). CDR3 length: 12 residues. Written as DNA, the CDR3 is TGTGCCGGAACTGGGTGGGGAGCTGAAGCTTTCTTT. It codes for CAGTGWGAEAFF.

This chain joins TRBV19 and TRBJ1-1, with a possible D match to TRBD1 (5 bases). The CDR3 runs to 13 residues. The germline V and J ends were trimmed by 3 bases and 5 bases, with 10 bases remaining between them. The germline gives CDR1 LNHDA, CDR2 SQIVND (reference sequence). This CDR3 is CASSIAGRTEAFF. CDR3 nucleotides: TGTGCCAGTAGTATTGCAGGGCGGACTGAAGCTTTCTTT.

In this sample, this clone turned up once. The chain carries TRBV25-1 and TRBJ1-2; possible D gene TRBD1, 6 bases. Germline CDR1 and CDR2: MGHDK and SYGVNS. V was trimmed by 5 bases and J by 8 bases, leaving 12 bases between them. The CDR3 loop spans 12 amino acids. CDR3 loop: CASSQDRSGYTF. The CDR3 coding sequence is TGTGCCAGCAGTCAGGACAGATCCGGCTACACCTTC.

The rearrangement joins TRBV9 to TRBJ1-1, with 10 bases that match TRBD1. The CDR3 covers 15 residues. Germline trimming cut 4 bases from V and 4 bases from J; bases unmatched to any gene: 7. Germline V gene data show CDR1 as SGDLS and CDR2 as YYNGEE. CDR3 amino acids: CASSTRTGGGTEAFF. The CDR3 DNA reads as TGTGCCAGCAGCACACGGACAGGGGGGGGCACTGAAGCTTTCTTT.

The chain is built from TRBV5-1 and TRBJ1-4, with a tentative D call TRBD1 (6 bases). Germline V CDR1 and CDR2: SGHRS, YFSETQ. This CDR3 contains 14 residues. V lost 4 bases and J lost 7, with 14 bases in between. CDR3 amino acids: CASSRPGASEKLFF. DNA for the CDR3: TGCGCCAGCAGCCGACCAGGGGCCTCTGAAAAACTGTTTTTT.

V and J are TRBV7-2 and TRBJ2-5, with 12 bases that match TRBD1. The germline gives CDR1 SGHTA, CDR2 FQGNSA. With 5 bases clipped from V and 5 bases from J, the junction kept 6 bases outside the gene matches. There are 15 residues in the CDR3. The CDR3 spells CASSPGTGGGETQYF. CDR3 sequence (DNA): TGTGCCAGCAGCCCCGGGACAGGGGGCGGGGAGACCCAGTACTTC.

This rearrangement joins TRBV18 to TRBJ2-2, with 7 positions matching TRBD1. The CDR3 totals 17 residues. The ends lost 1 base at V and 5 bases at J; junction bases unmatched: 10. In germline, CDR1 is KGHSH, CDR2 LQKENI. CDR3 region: CASSPLILTGRTGELFF. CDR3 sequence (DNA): TGTGCCAGCTCACCACTCATCTTGACAGGGCGGACCGGGGAGCTGTTTTTT.

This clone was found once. This chain's CDR3 is CATSGAGTGEGYTF. The CDR3 DNA is TGTGCCACCAGTGGAGCCGGGACAGGGGAAGGCTACACCTTC. The V and J genes are TRBV24-1 and TRBJ1-2; 10 bases are a match to TRBD1. The CDR3 runs 14 residues. Looked up from germline, CDR1 is KGHDR and CDR2 is SFDVKD. V lost 5 bases to trimming and J lost 8 bases; unmatched junction nucleotides: 7.

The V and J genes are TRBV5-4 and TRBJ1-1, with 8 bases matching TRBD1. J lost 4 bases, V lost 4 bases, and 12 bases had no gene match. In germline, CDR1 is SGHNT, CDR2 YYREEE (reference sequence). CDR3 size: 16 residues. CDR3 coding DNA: TGTGCCAGCAGCCCCCCAGGGGGCCTGGGGGGCACTGAAGCTTTCTTT. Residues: CASSPPGGLGGTEAFF. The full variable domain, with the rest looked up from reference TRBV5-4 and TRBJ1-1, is ETGVTQSPTHLIKTRGQQVTLRCSSQSGHNTVSWYQQALGQGPQFIFQYYREEENGRGNFPPRFSGLQFPNYSSELNVNALELDDSALYLCASSPPGGLGGTEAFFGQGTRLTVV.

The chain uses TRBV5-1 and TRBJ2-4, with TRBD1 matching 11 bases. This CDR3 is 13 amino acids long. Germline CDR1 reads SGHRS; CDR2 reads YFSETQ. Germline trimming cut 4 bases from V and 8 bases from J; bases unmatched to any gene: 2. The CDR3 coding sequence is TGCGCCAGCAGCCCGGGACAGGGGGACATTCAGTACTTC. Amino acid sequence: CASSPGQGDIQYF.

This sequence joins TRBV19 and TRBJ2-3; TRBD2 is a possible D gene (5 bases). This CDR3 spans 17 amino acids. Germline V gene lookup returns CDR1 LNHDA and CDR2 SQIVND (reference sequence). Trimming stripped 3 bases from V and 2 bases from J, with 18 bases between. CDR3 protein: CASSISGGPGATDTQYF. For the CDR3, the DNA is TGTGCCAGTAGTATTTCGGGCGGGCCTGGCGCCACAGATACGCAGTATTTT. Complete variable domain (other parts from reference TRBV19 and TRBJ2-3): DGGITQSPKYLFRKEGQNVTLSCEQNLNHDAMYWYRQDPGQGLRLIYYSQIVNDFQKGDIAEGYSVSREKKESFPLTVTSAQKNPTAFYLCASSISGGPGATDTQYFGPGTRLTVL.

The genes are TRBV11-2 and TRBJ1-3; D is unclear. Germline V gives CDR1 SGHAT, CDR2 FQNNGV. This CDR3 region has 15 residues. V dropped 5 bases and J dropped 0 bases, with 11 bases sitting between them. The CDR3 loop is CASSPREFSGNTIYF. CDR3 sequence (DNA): TGTGCCAGCAGCCCCCGGGAGTTCTCTGGAAACACCATATATTTT.